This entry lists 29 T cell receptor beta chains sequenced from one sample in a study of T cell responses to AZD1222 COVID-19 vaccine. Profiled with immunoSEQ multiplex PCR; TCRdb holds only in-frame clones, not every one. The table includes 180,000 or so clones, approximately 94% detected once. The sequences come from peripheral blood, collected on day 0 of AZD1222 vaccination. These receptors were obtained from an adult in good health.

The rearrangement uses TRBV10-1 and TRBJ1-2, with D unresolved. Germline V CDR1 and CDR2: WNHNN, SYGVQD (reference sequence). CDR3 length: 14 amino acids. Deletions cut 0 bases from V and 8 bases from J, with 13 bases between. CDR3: CASSESGSLQGYTF. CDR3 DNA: TGCGCCAGCAGTGAGTCGGGGTCACTCCAAGGCTACACCTTC.

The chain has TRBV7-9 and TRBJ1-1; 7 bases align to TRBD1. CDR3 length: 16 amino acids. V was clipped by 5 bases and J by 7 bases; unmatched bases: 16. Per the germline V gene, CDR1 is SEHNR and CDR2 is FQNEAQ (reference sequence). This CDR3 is CASSHAGTVSQGEAFF. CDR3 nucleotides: TGTGCCAGCAGCCATGCCGGGACAGTCTCGCAAGGTGAAGCTTTCTTT.

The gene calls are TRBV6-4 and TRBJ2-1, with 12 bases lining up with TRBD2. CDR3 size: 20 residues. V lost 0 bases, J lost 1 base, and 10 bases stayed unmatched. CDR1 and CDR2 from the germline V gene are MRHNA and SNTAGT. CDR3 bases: TGTGCCAGCAGTGACTCTTGGGCTAGCGGGAGGGCCTTATCCTACAATGAGCAGTTCTTC. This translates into CASSDSWASGRALSYNEQFF.

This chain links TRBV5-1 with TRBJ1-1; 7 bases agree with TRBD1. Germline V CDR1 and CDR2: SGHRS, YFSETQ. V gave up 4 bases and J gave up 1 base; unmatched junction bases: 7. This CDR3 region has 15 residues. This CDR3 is CASSPTGASNTEAFF. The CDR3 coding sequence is TGCGCCAGCAGCCCAACAGGGGCCTCGAACACTGAAGCTTTCTTT.

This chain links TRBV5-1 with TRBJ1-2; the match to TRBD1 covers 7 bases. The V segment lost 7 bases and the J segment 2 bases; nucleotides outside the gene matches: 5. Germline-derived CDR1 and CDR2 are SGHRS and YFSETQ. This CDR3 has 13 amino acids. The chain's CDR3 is CASSQTGNYGYTF. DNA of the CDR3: TGCGCCAGCTCACAGACAGGGAACTATGGCTACACCTTC.

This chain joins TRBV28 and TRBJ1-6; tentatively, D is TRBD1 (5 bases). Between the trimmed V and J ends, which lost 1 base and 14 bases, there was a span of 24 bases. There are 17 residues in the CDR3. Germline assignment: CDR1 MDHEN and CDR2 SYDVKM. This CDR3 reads CASSLLRGPLGIRALHF. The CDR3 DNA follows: TGTGCCAGCAGTTTATTGCGGGGCCCGCTGGGGATTAGGGCCCTCCACTTT.

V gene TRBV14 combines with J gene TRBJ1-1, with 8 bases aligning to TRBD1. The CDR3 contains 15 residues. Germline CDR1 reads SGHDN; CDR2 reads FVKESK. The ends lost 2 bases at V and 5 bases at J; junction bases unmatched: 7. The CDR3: CASSQYDRGGTEAFF. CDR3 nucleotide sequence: TGTGCCAGCAGCCAATACGACAGGGGAGGGACTGAAGCTTTCTTT.

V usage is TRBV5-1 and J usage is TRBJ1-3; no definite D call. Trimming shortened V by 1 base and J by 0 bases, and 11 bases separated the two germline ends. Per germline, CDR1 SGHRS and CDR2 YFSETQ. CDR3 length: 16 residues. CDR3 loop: CASSLSPTSSGNTIYF. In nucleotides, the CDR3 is TGCGCCAGCAGCTTGTCACCCACGAGCTCTGGAAACACCATATATTTT.

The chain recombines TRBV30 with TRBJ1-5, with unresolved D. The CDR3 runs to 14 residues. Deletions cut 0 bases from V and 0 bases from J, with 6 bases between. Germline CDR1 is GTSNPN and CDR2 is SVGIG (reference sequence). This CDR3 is CAWSVTPSNQPQHF. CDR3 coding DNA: TGTGCCTGGAGTGTGACACCTAGCAATCAGCCCCAGCATTTT.

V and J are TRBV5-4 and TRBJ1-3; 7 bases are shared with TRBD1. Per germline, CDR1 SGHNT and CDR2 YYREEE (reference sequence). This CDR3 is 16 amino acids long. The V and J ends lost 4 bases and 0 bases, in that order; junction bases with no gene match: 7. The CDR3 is CASSPGTALSGNTIYF. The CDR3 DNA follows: TGTGCCAGCAGCCCCGGGACAGCGCTCTCTGGAAACACCATATATTTT.

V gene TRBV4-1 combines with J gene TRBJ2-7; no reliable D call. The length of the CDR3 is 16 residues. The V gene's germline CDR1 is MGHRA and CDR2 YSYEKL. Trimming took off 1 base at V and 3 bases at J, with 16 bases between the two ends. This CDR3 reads CASSQVRTRSDYEQYF. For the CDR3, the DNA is TGCGCCAGCAGCCAAGTTCGAACACGTTCAGACTACGAGCAGTACTTC.

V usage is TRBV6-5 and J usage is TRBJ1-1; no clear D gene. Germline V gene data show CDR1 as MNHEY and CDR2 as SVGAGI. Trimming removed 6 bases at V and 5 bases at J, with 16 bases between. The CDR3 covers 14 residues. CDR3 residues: CASRTMGTGTEAFF. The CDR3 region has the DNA TGTGCCAGCAGGACGATGGGAACGGGGACTGAAGCTTTCTTT.

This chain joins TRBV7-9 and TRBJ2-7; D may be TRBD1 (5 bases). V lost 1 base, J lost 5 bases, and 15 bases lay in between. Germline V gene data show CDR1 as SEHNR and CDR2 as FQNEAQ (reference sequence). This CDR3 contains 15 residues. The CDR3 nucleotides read TGTGCCAGCAGCTTAGAGGGGCAGGTCCTGGACGAGCAGTACTTC. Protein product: CASSLEGQVLDEQYF. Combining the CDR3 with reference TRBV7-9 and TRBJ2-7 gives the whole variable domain DTGVSQNPRHKITKRGQNVTFRCDPISEHNRLYWYRQTLGQGPEFLTYFQNEAQLEKSRLLSDRFSAERPKGSFSTLEIQRTEQGDSAMYLCASSLEGQVLDEQYFGPGTRLTVT.

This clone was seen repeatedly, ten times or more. CDR3 coding DNA: TGTGCCAGCAGCTCCCCCGCAGGGTGGGAAGGCTACACCTTC. Its translation is CASSSPAGWEGYTF. The chain couples TRBV7-2 to TRBJ1-2; D is perhaps TRBD1 (5 bases). Trimming took 4 bases from V and 8 from J, leaving 17 bases between them. The CDR3 has 14 residues. Per germline, CDR1 SGHTA and CDR2 FQGNSA.

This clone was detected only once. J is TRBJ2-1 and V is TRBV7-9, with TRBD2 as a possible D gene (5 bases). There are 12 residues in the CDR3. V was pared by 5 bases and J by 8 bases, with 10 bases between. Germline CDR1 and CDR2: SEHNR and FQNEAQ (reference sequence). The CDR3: CASSTLRDEQFF. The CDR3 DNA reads TGTGCCAGCAGCACCCTGCGGGATGAGCAGTTCTTC.

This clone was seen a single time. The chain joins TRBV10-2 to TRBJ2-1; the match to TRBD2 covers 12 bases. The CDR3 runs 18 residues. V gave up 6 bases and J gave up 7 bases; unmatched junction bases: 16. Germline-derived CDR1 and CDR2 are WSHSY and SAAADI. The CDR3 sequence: CASSDSSSGRVGRNEQFF. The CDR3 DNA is TGCGCCAGCAGCGACAGTTCTAGCGGGAGGGTGGGCCGGAATGAGCAGTTCTTC.

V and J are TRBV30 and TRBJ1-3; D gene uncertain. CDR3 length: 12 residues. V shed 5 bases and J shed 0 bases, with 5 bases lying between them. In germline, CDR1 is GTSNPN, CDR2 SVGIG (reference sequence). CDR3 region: CAWLYSGNTIYF. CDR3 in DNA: TGTGCCTGGCTGTACTCTGGAAACACCATATATTTT.

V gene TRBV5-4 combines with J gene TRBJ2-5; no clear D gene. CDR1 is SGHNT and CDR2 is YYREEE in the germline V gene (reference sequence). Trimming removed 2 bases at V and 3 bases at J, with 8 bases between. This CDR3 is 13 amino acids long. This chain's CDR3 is CASSFEQKETQYF. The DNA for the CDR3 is TGTGCCAGCAGCTTTGAACAGAAAGAGACCCAGTACTTC.

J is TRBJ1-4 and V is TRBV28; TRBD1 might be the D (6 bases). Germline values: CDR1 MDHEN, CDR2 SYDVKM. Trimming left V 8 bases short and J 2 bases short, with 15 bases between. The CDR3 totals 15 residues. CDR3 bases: TGTGCCAGCTGCGAGAGGGGGAGCACTAATGAAAAACTGTTTTTT. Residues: CASCERGSTNEKLFF.

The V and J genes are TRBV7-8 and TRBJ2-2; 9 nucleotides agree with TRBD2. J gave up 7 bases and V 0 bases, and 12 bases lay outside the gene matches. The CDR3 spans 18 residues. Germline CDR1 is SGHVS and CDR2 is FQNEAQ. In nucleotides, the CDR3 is TGTGCCAGCAGCTTAGCGGAACTAGCGGGCGGGAGCGTCGGGGAGCTGTTTTTT. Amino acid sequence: CASSLAELAGGSVGELFF.

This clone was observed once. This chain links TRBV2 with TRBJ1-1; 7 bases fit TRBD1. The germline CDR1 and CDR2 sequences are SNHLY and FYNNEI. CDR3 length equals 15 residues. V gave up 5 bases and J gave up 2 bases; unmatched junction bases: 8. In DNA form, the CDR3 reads TGTGCCAGCAGTTTGGAGGGACAGCCCAACACTGAAGCTTTCTTT. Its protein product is CASSLEGQPNTEAFF. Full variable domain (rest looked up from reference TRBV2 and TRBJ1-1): EPEVTQTPSHQVTQMGQEVILRCVPISNHLYFYWYRQILGQKVEFLVSFYNNEISEKSEIFDDQFSVERPDGSNFTLKIRSTKLEDSAMYFCASSLEGQPNTEAFFGQGTRLTVV.

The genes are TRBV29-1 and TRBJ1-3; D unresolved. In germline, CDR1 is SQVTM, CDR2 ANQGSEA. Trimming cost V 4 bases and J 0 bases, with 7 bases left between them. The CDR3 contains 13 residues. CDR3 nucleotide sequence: TGCAGCGTTGGGGCTAACTCTGGAAACACCATATATTTT. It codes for CSVGANSGNTIYF.

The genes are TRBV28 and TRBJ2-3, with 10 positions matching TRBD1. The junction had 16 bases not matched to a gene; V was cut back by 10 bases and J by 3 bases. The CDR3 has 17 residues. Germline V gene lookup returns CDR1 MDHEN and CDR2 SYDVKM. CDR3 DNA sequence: TGTGCCACCCTCGCAACGGGACAGGGGACAGGAACAGATACGCAGTATTTT. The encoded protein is CATLATGQGTGTDTQYF.

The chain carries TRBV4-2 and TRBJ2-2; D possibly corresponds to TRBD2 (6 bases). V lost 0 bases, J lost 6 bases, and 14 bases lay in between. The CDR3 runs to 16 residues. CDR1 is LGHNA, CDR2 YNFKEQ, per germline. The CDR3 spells CASSQDSTSTSGELFF. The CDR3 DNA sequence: TGTGCCAGCAGCCAAGATTCGACTAGTACCTCCGGGGAGCTGTTTTTT.

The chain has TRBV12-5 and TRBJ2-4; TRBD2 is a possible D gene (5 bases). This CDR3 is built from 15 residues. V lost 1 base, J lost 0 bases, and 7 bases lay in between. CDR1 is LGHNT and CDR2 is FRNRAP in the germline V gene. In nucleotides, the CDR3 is TGTGCTAGTGGTTTGGAGGGAGTAGCCAAAAACATTCAGTACTTC. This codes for CASGLEGVAKNIQYF.

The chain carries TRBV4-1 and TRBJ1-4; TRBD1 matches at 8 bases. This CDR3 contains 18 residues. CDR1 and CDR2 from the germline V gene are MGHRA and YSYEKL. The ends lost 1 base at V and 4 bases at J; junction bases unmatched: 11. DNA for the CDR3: TGCGCCAGCAGCCAAGGCTTAATCACAGGGGGAATTAATGAAAAACTGTTTTTT. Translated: CASSQGLITGGINEKLFF.

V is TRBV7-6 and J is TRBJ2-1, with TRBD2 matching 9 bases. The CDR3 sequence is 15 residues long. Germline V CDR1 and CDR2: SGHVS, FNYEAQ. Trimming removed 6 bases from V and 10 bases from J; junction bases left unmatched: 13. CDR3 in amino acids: CASSFRVAGADEQFF. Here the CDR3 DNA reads TGTGCCAGCAGTTTCCGGGTAGCGGGAGCAGACGAGCAGTTCTTC.

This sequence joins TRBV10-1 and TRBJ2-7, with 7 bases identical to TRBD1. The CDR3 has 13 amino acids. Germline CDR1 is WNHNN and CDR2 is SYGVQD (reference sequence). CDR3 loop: CAGVEGGLYEQYF. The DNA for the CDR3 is TGCGCGGGGGTAGAAGGGGGCCTCTACGAGCAGTACTTC.

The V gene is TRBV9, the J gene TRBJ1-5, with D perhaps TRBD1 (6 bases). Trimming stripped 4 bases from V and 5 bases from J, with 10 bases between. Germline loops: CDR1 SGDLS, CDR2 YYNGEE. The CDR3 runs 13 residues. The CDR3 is CASSLGGDQPQHF. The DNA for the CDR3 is TGTGCCAGCAGCCTAGGGGGGGATCAGCCCCAGCATTTT.